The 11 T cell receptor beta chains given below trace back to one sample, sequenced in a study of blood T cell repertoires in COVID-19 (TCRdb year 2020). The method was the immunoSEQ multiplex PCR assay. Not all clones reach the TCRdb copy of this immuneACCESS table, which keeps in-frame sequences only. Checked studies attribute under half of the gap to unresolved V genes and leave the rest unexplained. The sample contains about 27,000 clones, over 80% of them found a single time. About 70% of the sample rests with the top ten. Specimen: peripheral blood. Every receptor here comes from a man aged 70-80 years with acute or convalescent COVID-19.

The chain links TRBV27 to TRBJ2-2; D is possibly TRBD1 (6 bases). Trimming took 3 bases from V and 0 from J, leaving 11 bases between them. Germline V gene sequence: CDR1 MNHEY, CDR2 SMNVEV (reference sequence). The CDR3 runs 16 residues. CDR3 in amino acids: CASSFSGAANTGELFF. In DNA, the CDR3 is TGTGCCAGCAGTTTTTCAGGGGCAGCGAACACCGGGGAGCTGTTTTTT.

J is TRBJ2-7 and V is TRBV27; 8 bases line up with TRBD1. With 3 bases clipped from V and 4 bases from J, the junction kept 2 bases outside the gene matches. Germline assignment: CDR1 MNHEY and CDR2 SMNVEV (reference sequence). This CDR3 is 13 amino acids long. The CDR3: CASSFQGAYEQYF. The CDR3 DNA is TGTGCCAGCAGTTTTCAGGGGGCTTACGAGCAGTACTTC.

The DNA for the CDR3 is TGTGCCAGTAGTATAGCGGACGAGCAGTACTTC. Translated: CASSIADEQYF. The gene calls are TRBV19 and TRBJ2-7; D remains ambiguous. Germline V CDR1 and CDR2: LNHDA, SQIVND (reference sequence). The CDR3 extends over 11 amino acids. Trimming removed 1 base at V and 5 bases at J, with 3 bases between.

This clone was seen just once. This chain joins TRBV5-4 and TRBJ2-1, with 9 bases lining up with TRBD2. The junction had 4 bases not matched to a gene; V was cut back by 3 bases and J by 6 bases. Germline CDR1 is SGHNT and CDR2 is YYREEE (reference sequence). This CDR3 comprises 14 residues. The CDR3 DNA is TGTGCCAGCAGCTCGGGACTAGCAAGCAATGAGCAGTTCTTC. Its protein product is CASSSGLASNEQFF.

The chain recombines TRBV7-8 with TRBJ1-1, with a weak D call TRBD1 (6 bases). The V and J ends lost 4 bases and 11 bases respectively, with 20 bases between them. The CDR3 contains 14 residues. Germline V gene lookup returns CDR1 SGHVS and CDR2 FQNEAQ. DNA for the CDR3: TGTGCCAGCAGCTCAAGGGGGACATGGGGCCGGGCTTTCTTT. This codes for CASSSRGTWGRAFF.

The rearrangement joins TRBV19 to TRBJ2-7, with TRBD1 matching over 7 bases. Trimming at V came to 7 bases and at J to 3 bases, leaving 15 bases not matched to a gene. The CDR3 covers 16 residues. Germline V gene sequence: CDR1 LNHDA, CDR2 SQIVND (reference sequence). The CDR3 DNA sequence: TGTGCCAGTACTCTTATGGACAGGTTTTTTCTCTACGAGCAGTACTTC. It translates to CASTLMDRFFLYEQYF.

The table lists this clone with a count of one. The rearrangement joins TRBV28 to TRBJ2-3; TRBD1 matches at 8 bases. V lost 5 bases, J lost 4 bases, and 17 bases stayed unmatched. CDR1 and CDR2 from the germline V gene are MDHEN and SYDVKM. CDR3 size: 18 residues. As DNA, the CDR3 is TGTGCCAGCAGTCCGAGGACAGGGTTGATATTAAGTTCAGATACGCAGTATTTT. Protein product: CASSPRTGLILSSDTQYF.

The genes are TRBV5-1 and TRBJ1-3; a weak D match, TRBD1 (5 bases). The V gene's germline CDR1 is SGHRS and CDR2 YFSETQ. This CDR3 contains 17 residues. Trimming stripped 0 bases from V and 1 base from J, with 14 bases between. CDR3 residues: CASSLVAGKGSGNTIYF. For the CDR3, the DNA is TGCGCCAGCAGCTTGGTCGCAGGGAAAGGATCTGGAAACACCATATATTTT.

The CDR3 coding sequence is TGTGCCAGCAGTGTAGAAAAATATGGCGAGCAGTACTTC. Translating it yields CASSVEKYGEQYF. The chain uses TRBV6-6 and TRBJ2-7; D gene unclear. V lost 5 bases to trimming and J lost 6 bases, with 14 bases between them. The CDR3 loop spans 13 amino acids. The germline CDR1 and CDR2 sequences are MNHNY and SVGAGI (reference sequence).

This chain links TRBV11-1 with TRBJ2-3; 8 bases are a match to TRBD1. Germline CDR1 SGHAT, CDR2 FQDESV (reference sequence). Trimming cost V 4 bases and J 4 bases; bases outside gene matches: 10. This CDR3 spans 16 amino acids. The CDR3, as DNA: TGTGCCAGCAGCTCCCGGACAGGGTCGGTTTCAGATACGCAGTATTTT. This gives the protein CASSSRTGSVSDTQYF.

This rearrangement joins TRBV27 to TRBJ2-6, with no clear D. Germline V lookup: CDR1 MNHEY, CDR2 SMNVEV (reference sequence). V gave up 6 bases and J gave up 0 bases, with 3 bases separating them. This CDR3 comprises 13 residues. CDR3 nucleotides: TGTGCCAGCAGCCTCTCTGGGGCCAACGTCCTGACTTTC. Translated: CASSLSGANVLTF.